This T cell receptor (beta chain) was identified during a study of blood T cell repertoires in COVID-19 (dated by TCRdb to the early 2020s). In terms of the full investigation: The collaborator samples originated in the United States, Italy and Spain and spanned the acute and convalescent phases of COVID-19. The samples were drawn from two sources: the first 160 participants of the ongoing ImmuneRACE study, and 1,000 to 1,500 subjects contributed by 6 global collaborators. A freely available public database, intended as a resource for researchers studying the immune response to SARS-CoV-2, is where the repertoires were released. Where HLA class I and class II types were available, the types were taken from metadata supplied by the sample provider, not from assay-based typing. The prospective study material was composed of cDNA or gDNA derived from T cells, B-cell-depleted T cells, or PBMCs. Subjects who had been exposed to COVID-19, were actively infected with it, or had recovered from it provided the deeply sampled blood TCRbeta repertoires that made up the dataset. Nearly every sample came with metadata listing a de-identified subject ID, COVID-19 status, age in years and sex.

The CDR3 covers 13 residues, taking in both the cysteine and the phenylalanine. CDR3 DNA only is kept here, 39 bases in frame from base 1. The trim is 0 bases for V and 7 bases for J, with a gap of 7 bases between the germline ends. In the germline V gene (reference sequence), CDR1 corresponds to LGHDT and CDR2 to YNNKEL. Whole blood was collected in K2EDTA tubes by collaborating institutions according to the institutions' own protocols. For TCRbeta analysis, collaborators shipped samples in one of three forms: frozen whole blood, isolated PBMCs, or DNA extracted from either of those sample types. TCRbeta CDR3 regions were amplified from genomic DNA by means of the immunoSEQ Assay, a bias-controlled multiplex PCR. In the paper's pipeline: Nucleated cell counts per sample were estimated from amplification of reference gene primers within the assay. To quantify the absolute abundance of each unique TCRbeta CDR3 rearrangement, sequence reads were collapsed and filtered. For each sample, productive Simpson clonality was calculated as the square root of Simpson's diversity index over productive rearrangements. TCRdb's version of the immuneACCESS table is confined to in-frame rearrangements and falls short of the full clone set. An unresolved V gene accounts for under half of the shortfall where checked; the remainder is of unknown origin. V, J and clone size derive from that table, while D and trimming were established from the DNA sequence. The sample table contains about 140,000 clones; only one count was recorded for approximately 79% of them. Of the sample, roughly 8.6% falls within the top ten clones.

On this clone itself: No cognate antigen has been identified for it. No much larger clonotype is one base removed from it; base qualities were not supplied.

Findings and caveats that apply to the study as a whole: The quantity of clinical and demographic metadata differed by source and by participant and was supplied without curation.

The origin of this receptor is a man in his fifties or sixties with active or convalescent COVID-19. The sample comprised peripheral blood. The V and J genes are TRBV3-1 (or the pseudogene TRBV3-2) and TRBJ2-1, with no confidently assigned D gene. The sequenced DNA is TGTGCCAGCAGCCAAGATATCCCGAATGAGCAGTTCTTC. This sequence encodes CASSQDIPNEQFF.